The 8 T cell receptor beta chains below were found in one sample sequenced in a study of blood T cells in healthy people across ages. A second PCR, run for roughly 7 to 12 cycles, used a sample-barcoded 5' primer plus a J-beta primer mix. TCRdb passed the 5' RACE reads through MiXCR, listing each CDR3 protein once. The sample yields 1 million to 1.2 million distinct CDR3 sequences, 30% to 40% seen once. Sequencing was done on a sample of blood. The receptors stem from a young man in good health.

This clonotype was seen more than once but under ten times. The CDR3 protein is CAISDTPIGSAMNTEAFF. DNA of the CDR3: TGTGCCATCAGTGATACCCCGATCGGGTCGGCCATGAACACTGAAGCTTTCTTT. The chain recombines TRBV10-3 with TRBJ1-1; no firm D call. Germline V gene lookup returns CDR1 ENHRY and CDR2 SYGVKD. The V end was cut by 3 bases, the J end by 0 bases, with 20 bases between. CDR3 size: 18 residues.

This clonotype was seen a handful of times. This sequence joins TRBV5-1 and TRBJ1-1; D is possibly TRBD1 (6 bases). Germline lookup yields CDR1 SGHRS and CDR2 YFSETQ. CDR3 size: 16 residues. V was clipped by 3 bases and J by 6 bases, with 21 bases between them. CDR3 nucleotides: TGCGCCAGCAGCTCCGACCCCTTCGCAGGGGTCCCTGAAGCTTTCTTT. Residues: CASSSDPFAGVPEAFF.

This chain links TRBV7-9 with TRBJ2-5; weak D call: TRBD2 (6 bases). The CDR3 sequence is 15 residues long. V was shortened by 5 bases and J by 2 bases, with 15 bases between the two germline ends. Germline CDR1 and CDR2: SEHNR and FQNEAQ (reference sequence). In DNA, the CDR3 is TGTGCCAGCAGCAAAAGGGAGGTGAGGCAAGAGACCCAGTACTTC. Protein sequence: CASSKREVRQETQYF. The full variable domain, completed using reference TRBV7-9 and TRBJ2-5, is DTGVSQNPRHKITKRGQNVTFRCDPISEHNRLYWYRQTLGQGPEFLTYFQNEAQLEKSRLLSDRFSAERPKGSFSTLEIQRTEQGDSAMYLCASSKREVRQETQYFGPGTRLLVL.

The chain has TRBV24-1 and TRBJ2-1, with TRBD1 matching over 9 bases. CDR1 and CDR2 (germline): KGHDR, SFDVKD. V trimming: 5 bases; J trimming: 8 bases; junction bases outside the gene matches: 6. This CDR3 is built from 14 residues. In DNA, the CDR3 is TGTGCCACCAGTGGGGGACAGGGTTTCGATGAGCAGTTCTTC. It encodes CATSGGQGFDEQFF.

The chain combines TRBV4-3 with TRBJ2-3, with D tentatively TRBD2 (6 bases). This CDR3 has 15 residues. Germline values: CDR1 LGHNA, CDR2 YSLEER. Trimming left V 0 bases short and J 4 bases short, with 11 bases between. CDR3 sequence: CASSQDSGSSDTQYF. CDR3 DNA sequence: TGCGCCAGCAGCCAAGATAGCGGAAGTTCAGATACGCAGTATTTT.

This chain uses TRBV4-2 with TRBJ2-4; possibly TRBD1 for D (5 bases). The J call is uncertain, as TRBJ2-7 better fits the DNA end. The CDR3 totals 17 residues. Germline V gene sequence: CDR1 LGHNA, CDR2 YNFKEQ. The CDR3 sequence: CASSQVGYRGSVGEQYF. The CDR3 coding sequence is TGTGCCAGCAGCCAAGTGGGTTATAGGGGTAGTGTGGGCGAGCAGTACTTC.

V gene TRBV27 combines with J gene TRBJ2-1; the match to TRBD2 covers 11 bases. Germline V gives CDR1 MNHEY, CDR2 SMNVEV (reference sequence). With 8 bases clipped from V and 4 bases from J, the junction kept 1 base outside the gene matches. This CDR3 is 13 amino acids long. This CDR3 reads CASASGGYNEQFF. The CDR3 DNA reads TGTGCCAGCGCTAGCGGGGGGTACAATGAGCAGTTCTTC.

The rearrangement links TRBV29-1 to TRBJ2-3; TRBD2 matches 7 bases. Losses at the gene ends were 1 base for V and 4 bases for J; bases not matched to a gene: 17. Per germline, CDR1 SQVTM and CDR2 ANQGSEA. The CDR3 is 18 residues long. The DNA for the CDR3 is TGCAGCGTTGAAGGCGGACCCCGGGGGGACCTAAGGGCAGATACGCAGTATTTT. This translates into CSVEGGPRGDLRADTQYF.